The 10 T cell receptor beta chains in this list originate from one sample, sequenced in a study of post-analysis software for immune sequencing data. cDNA libraries for TCR beta contained unique molecular identifiers. TCRdb passed the PCR reads through MiXCR, listing each CDR3 protein once. The sample lists 350,000 to 500,000 distinct CDR3 sequences; 39% were seen once. Study observations and caveats: The five TRBV segments detected at higher frequency in patients than in controls included TRBV5-6, TRBV5-1 and TRBV20-1.

Their antigens are not known. The source material was blood. These receptors all come from a girl between 2 and 10 years old with multiple sclerosis.

CDR3 DNA sequence: TGTGCCACCAGCAGAGATACAGTCGGAGATACGCAGTATTTT. Its translation is CATSRDTVGDTQYF. The chain combines TRBV15 with TRBJ2-3; D gene uncertain. This CDR3 has 14 residues. Germline values: CDR1 LNHNV, CDR2 YYDKDF (reference sequence). Between the trimmed V and J ends, which lost 0 bases and 5 bases, there was a span of 9 bases.

V and J are TRBV28 and TRBJ2-5; D ambiguous. Trimming cost V 1 base and J 5 bases, with 11 bases left between them. The CDR3 spans 14 residues. Germline CDR1 reads MDHEN; CDR2 reads SYDVKM. The CDR3 loop reads CASSLLVARETQYF. CDR3 bases: TGTGCCAGCAGTTTATTAGTGGCTCGGGAGACCCAGTACTTC.

The chain links TRBV3-1 to TRBJ2-5; no reliable D call. This CDR3 comprises 11 residues. Per germline, CDR1 LGHDT and CDR2 YNNKEL (reference sequence). V was pared by 2 bases and J by 5 bases, with 3 bases between. CDR3 sequence reads: CASSQLETQYF. The CDR3 nucleotides are TGTGCCAGCAGCCAACTTGAGACCCAGTACTTC.

The V and J genes are TRBV7-2 and TRBJ2-3, with D uncertain. The CDR3 contains 13 residues. The V end was cut by 3 bases, the J end by 7 bases, with 11 bases between. Germline V gene data show CDR1 as SGHTA and CDR2 as FQGNSA. This CDR3 is CASSLETRHTQYF. In nucleotides, the CDR3 is TGTGCCAGCAGCTTGGAGACCAGGCATACGCAGTATTTT.

This clonotype was counted only a few times. The gene calls are TRBV20-1 and TRBJ2-1, with TRBD2 as a possible D gene (5 bases). CDR1 is DFQATT, CDR2 SNEGSKA, per germline (reference sequence). Deletions cut 3 bases from V and 2 bases from J, with 11 bases between. The CDR3 has 14 amino acids. The CDR3: CSASARETYNEQFF. CDR3 DNA: TGCAGTGCTAGTGCGAGGGAGACCTACAATGAGCAGTTCTTC.

J is TRBJ2-7 and V is TRBV20-1; 9 positions agree with TRBD2. CDR3 length: 15 amino acids. With 7 bases clipped from V and 1 base from J, the junction kept 11 bases outside the gene matches. CDR1 is DFQATT, CDR2 SNEGSKA, per germline (reference sequence). The CDR3 DNA is TGCAGTGGAGCCTTAGCGGGAGTCCGGTCCTACGAGCAGTACTTC. Translation: CSGALAGVRSYEQYF.

The chain has TRBV27 and TRBJ2-7, with TRBD2 matching over 9 bases. The CDR3 runs 15 residues. J lost 3 bases, V lost 6 bases, and 9 bases had no gene match. Per germline, CDR1 MNHEY and CDR2 SMNVEV (reference sequence). CDR3 in amino acids: CASSPTSGLHYEQYF. CDR3 DNA: TGTGCCAGCAGCCCGACTAGCGGATTACACTACGAGCAGTACTTC.

Concerning this clonotype itself: Because the CDR3 is missing its conserved closing phenylalanine or tryptophan, this is likely a read error. The V call is TRBV20-1, the J call TRBJ2-1; possibly TRBD1 for D (6 bases). The CDR3 runs 14 residues. Germline CDR1 DFQATT, CDR2 SNEGSKA (reference sequence). V shed 6 bases and J shed 3 bases, with 15 bases lying between them. DNA of the CDR3: TGCAGTGCGCCGAACCGGGACAACTACAATGAGCAGTTCTGC. This encodes CSAPNRDNYNEQFC.

This clonotype was observed a few times. V gene TRBV7-3 combines with J gene TRBJ2-1, with D perhaps TRBD1 or TRBD2 (5 bases each). Germline V lookup: CDR1 SGHTA, CDR2 FQGTGA. The CDR3 has 16 residues. Trimming took 1 base from V and 2 from J, leaving 12 bases between them. The chain's CDR3 is CASSLMGRSPYNEQFF. CDR3 in DNA: TGTGCCAGCAGCTTAATGGGACGGTCACCCTACAATGAGCAGTTCTTC.

This clonotype was observed a few times. The rearrangement joins TRBV28 to TRBJ2-4; D gene ambiguous. The CDR3 is 14 amino acids. V lost 6 bases to trimming and J lost 0 bases, with 9 bases between them. The germline V gene has CDR1 MDHEN and CDR2 SYDVKM. The CDR3 region has the DNA TGTGCCAGCAGATACAATCTAGCCAAAAACATTCAGTACTTC. Translated, it gives CASRYNLAKNIQYF.